The present T cell receptor (beta chain) was sequenced within a study of T-cell reconstitution after alpha-beta-depleted transplantation in children. Findings of the study overall: Once a year had passed after transplant, T-cell counts and diversity came mostly from newly produced T cells. Some patients' high day-60 TCRbeta diversity was attributed to recipient cells surviving conditioning.

This clonotype was counted at least ten times. Its specificity is unknown. Preparation of the TCRbeta library was carried out with unique molecular identifiers. From the PCR reads, TCRdb called clonotypes with MiXCR, one entry per CDR3 protein. The data show some 200,000 distinct CDR3 sequences, about 6% seen once. Per germline, CDR1 MDHEN and CDR2 SYDVKM. Trimming took 4 bases from V and 0 from J; bases not matched to a gene: 2. The CDR3 consists of 15 residues. The TCR was taken from a girl under three years old with combined immunodeficiency, due to receive a stem cell transplant. The chain combines TRBV28 with TRBJ2-3; 9 nucleotides match TRBD2. The sample in question was PBMCs, obtained before TCRalphabeta/CD19-depleted stem cell transplant. In DNA form, the CDR3 reads TGTGCCAGCAGTTGGACTAGCGCGAGCACAGATACGCAGTATTTT. This sequence encodes CASSWTSASTDTQYF.